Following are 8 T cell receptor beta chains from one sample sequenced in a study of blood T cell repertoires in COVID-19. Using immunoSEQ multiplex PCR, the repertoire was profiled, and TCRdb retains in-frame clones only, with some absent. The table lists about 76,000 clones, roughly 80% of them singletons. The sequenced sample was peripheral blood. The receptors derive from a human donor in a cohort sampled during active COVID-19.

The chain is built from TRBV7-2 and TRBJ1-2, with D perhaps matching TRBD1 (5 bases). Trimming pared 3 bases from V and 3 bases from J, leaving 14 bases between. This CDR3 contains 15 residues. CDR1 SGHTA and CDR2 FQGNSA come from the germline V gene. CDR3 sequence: CASSFSPGLHYGYTF. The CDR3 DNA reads TGTGCCAGCAGCTTCTCCCCAGGGCTCCACTATGGCTACACCTTC.

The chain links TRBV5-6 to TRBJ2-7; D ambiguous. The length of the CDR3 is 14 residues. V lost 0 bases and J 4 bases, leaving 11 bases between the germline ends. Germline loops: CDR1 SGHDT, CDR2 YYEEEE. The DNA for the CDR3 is TGTGCCAGCAGCTTGGTAGCCCCTCAATACGAGCAGTACTTC. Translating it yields CASSLVAPQYEQYF.

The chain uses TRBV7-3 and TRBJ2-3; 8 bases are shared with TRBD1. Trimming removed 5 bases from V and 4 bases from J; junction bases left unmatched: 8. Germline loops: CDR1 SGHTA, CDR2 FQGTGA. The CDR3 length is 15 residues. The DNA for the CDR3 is TGTGCCAGCAGCCCGACAGGGGCAGGGCCAGATACGCAGTATTTT. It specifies CASSPTGAGPDTQYF.

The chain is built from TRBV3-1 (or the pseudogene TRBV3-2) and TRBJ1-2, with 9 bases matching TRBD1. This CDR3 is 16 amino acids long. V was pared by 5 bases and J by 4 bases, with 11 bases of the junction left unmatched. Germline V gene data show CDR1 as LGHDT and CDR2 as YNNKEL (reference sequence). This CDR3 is CASSSSIGQGSYGYTF. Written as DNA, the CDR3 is TGTGCCAGCAGCTCTAGTATAGGACAGGGGTCCTATGGCTACACCTTC.

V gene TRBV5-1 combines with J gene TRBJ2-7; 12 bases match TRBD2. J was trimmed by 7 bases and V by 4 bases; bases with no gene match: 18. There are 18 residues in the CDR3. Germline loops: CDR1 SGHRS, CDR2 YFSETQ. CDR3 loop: CASSPAGGLAGLHLEQYF. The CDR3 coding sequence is TGCGCCAGCAGCCCCGCCGGGGGACTAGCGGGTCTGCACCTGGAGCAGTACTTC.

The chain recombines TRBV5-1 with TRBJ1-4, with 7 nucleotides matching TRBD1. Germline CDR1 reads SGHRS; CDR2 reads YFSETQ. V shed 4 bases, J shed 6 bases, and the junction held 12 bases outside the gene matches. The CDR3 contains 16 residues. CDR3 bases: TGCGCCAGCAGCGCTCTTCCGGGCCAGGGGGATGAAAAACTGTTTTTT. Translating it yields CASSALPGQGDEKLFF.

CDR3 sequence: CASSSTGSGNTIYF. The CDR3 DNA sequence: TGTGCCAGCAGCTCGACAGGGTCGGGAAACACCATATATTTT. The chain couples TRBV7-8 to TRBJ1-3, with 7 bases that match TRBD1. Trimming took 4 bases from V and 4 from J; bases not matched to a gene: 4. This CDR3 has 14 amino acids. The germline V gene encodes CDR1 SGHVS and CDR2 FQNEAQ.

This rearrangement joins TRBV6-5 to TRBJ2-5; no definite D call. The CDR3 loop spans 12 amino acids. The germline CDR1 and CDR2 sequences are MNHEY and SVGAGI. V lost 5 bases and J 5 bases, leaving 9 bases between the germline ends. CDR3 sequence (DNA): TGTGCCAGCAGTCCCCGTCCGGAGACCCAGTACTTC. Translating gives CASSPRPETQYF.